Described below is a single TCR beta chain sequence and its context. Its antigen remains unidentified. One entry per CDR3 protein, called by TCRdb with MiXCR from the 5' RACE reads. The sample includes hundreds of thousands of distinct CDR3 sequences, approximately 8.4% of them seen just once. These data belong to a study of T-cell memory formation after mild COVID-19. Notes on the study in general: Clones contracting over day 15 to 85 were CD4/CD8 balanced, with later expanders leaning CD4+. Clones that contracted clustered mainly in CM and EM if CD4+ and in EMRA if CD8+.

The length of the CDR3 is 13 residues. Germline V gene sequence: CDR1 SGHRS, CDR2 YFSETQ. The V end was cut by 3 bases, the J end by 8 bases, with 12 bases between. This chain uses TRBV5-1 with TRBJ2-1, with D uncertain. The clonotype was recovered from a man aged 18 to 30 who had mild COVID-19 (a few samples of this study predate the infection). Cell type and time point are not known. Sequences were obtained from PBMCs or a T cell subset sorted from them (not recorded which). CDR3 in DNA: TGCGCCAGCAGCTCGCCACTGACGGATGAGCAGTTCTTC. The encoded protein is CASSSPLTDEQFF.